This entry lists 2 T cell receptor beta chains sequenced from one sample in a study of blood T cells in healthy people across ages. Combining a sample-barcoded 5' primer with a J-beta primer mix, a second PCR ran for roughly 6 to 11 cycles. TCRdb re-analysed the 5' RACE reads in MiXCR, keeping a single row per CDR3 protein. Counted here are 700,000 or so distinct CDR3 sequences, 40% to 50% occurring once; the ten biggest clones make up around 30%. Material: blood. The receptor set was obtained from a man aged 80 or over in good health.

The chain combines TRBV20-1 with TRBJ2-1; D may match TRBD1 or TRBD2 (5 bases each). This CDR3 contains 13 residues. V was pared by 6 bases and J by 6 bases, with 15 bases between. CDR1 is DFQATT and CDR2 is SNEGSKA in the germline V gene (reference sequence). The CDR3 DNA follows: TGCAGTGCAAGGGGCAGGGACGCCAATGAGCAGTTCTTC. Translation: CSARGRDANEQFF.

This clonotype has more than one count but fewer than ten. This rearrangement joins TRBV7-9 to TRBJ2-5, with no clear D. V lost 3 bases to trimming and J lost 4 bases, with 15 bases between them. Germline V gene lookup returns CDR1 SEHNR and CDR2 FQNEAQ (reference sequence). The CDR3 is made up of 15 amino acids. CDR3 residues: CASSLGSRLGETQYF. Written as DNA, the CDR3 is TGTGCCAGCAGCTTGGGAAGTAGGTTGGGAGAGACCCAGTACTTC. Full variable domain (rest looked up from reference TRBV7-9 and TRBJ2-5): DTGVSQNPRHKITKRGQNVTFRCDPISEHNRLYWYRQTLGQGPEFLTYFQNEAQLEKSRLLSDRFSAERPKGSFSTLEIQRTEQGDSAMYLCASSLGSRLGETQYFGPGTRLLVL.